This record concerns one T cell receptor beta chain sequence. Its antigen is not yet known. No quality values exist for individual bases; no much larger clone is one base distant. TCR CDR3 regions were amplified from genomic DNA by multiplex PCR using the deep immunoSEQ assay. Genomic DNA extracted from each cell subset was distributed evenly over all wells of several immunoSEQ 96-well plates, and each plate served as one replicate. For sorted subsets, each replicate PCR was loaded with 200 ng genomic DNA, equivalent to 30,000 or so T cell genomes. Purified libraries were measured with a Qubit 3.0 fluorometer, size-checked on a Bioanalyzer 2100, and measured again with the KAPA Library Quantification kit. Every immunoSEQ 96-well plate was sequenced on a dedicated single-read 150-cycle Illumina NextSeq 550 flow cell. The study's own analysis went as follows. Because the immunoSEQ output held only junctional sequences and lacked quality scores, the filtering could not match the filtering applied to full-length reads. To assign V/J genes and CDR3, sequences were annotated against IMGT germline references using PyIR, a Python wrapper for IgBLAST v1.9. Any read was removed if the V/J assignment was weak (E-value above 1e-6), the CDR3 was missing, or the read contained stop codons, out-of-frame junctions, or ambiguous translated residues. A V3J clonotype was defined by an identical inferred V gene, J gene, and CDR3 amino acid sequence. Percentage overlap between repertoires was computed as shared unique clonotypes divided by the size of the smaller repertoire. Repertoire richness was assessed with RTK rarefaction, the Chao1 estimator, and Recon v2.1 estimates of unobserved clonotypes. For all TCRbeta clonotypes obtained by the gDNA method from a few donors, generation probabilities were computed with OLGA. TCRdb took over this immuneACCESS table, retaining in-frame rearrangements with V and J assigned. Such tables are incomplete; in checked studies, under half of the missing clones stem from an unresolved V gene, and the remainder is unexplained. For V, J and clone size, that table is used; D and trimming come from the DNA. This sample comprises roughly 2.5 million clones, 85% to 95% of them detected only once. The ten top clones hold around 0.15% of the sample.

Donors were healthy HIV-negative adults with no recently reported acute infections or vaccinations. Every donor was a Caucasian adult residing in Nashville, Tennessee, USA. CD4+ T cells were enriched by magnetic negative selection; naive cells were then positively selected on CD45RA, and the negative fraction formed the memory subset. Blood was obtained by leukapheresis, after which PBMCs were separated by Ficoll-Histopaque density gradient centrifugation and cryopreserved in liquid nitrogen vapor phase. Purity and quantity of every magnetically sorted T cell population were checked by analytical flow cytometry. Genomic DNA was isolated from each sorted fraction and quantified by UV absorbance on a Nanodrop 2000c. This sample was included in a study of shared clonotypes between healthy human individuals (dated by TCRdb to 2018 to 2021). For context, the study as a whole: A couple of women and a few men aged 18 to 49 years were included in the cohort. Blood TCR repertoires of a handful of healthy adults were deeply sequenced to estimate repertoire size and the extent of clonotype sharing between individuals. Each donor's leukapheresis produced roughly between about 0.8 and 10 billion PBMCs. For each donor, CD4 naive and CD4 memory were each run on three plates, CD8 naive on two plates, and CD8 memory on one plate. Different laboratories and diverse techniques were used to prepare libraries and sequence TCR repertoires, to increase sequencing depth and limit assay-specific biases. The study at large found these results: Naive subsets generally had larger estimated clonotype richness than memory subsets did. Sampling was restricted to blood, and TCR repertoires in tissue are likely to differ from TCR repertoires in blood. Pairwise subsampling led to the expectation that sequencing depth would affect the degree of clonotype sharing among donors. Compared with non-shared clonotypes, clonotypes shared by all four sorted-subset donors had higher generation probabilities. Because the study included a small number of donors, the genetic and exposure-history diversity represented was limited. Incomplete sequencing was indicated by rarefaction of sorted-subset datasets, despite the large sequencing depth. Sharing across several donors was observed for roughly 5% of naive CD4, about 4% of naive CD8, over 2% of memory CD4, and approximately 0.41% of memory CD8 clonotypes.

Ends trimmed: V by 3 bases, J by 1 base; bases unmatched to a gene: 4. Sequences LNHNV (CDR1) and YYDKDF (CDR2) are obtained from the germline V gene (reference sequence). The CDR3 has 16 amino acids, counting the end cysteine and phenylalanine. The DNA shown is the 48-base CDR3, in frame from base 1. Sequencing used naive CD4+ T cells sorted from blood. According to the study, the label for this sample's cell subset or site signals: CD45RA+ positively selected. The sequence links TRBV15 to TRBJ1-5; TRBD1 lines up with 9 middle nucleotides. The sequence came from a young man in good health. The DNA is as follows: TGTGCCACCAGCAGGGGACAGGGAAGCAGCAATCAGCCCCAGCATTTT. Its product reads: CATSRGQGSSNQPQHF.